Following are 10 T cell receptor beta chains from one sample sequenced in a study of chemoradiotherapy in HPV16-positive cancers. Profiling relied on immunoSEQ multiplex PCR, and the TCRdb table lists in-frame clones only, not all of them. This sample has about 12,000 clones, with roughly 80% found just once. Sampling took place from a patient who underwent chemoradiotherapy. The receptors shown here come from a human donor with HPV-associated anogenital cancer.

The DNA of the CDR3 is TGTGCCAGCTCACCACGGGCTAGCGGGAGCTTTCGGGCTAACAATGAGCAGTTCTTC. Amino acid sequence: CASSPRASGSFRANNEQFF. V usage is TRBV18 and J usage is TRBJ2-1, with 10 bases identical to TRBD2. J lost 5 bases, V lost 1 base, and 14 bases had no gene match. CDR1 and CDR2 from the germline V gene are KGHSH and LQKENI. The CDR3 totals 19 residues.

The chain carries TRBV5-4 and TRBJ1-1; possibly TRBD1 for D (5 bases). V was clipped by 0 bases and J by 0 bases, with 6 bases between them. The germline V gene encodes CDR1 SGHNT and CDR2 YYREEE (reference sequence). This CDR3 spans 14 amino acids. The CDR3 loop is CASSLGGVNTEAFF. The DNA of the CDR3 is TGTGCCAGCAGCTTGGGGGGCGTGAACACTGAAGCTTTCTTT.

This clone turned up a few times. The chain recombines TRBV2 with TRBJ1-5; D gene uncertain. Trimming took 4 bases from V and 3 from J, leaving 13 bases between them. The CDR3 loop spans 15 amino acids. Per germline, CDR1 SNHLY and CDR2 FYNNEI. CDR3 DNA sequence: TGTGCCAGCAGTGCGGCCGGTCGGGCCAATCAGCCCCAGCATTTT. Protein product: CASSAAGRANQPQHF.

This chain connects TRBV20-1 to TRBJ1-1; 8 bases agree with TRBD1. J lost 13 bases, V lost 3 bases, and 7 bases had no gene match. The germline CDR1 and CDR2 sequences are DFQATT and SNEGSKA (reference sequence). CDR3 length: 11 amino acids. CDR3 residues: CSARGQARGFF. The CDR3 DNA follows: TGCAGTGCTAGGGGACAGGCCCGTGGTTTCTTT.

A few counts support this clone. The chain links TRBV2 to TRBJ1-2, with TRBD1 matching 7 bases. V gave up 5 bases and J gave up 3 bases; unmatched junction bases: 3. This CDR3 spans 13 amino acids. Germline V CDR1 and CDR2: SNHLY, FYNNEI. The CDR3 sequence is CASSNTGDYGYTF. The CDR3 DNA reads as TGTGCCAGCAGTAACACAGGGGACTATGGCTACACCTTC.

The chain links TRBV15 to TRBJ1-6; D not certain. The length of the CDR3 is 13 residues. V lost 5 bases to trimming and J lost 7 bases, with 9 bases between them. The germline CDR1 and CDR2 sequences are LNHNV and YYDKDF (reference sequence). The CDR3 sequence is CATSPNYNSPLHF. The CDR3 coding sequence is TGTGCCACCAGCCCTAACTACAATTCACCCCTCCACTTT.

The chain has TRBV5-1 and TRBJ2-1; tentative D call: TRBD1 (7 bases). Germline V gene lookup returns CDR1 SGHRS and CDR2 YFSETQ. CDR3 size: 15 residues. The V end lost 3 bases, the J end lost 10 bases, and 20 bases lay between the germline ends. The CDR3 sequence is CASSYGTEHRGEQFF. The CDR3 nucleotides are TGCGCCAGCAGCTACGGGACAGAGCATCGGGGGGAGCAGTTCTTC.

The CDR3 sequence: CASSSRRQGPNYGYTF. The CDR3 DNA reads TGTGCCAGCAGCTCTCGTCGACAGGGCCCTAACTATGGCTACACCTTC. The V and J genes are TRBV9 and TRBJ1-2; 7 bases fit TRBD1. CDR1 and CDR2 (germline): SGDLS, YYNGEE. V was pared by 4 bases and J by 0 bases, with 9 bases of the junction left unmatched. The length of the CDR3 is 16 residues.

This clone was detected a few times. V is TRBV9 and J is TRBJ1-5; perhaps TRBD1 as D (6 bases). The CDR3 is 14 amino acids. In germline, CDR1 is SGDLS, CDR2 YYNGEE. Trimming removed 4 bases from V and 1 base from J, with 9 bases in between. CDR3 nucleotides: TGTGCCAGCAGCAAGGGACAAAGCAATCAGCCCCAGCATTTT. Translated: CASSKGQSNQPQHF.

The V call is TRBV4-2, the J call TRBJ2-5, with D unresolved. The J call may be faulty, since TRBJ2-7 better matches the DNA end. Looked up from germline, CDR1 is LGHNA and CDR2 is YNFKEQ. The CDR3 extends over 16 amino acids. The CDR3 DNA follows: TGTGCCAGCAGCCAAGAAGTAAGGAGTCCCCCTTACGAGCAGTACTTC. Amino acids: CASSQEVRSPPYEQYF.